This TCR beta chain was captured in a study of regulatory T cells in long-lasting Graves disease. Time point denoted: persistent/refractory GD, antithyroid drugs over 5 years with positive TRAb. PBMCs were the source of the RNA used for TCR sequencing. This clonotype was counted between two and nine times. The TCR beta library used iRepertoire HTBI primers with Arm-PCR amplification of CDR3. MiXCR was run by TCRdb on the multiplex PCR reads, yielding one entry per CDR3 protein. Of around 400,000 distinct CDR3 sequences listed, roughly 21% are singletons. Specimen: peripheral blood mononuclear cells (PBMCs), collected when the disease was refractory, from a patient treated with antithyroid drugs. The sequence was obtained from a female donor with Graves disease.

This chain's CDR3 is CASSLDRVGETQYF. The CDR3, as DNA: TGCGCCAGCAGCCTGGACAGGGTTGGAGAGACCCAGTACTTC. The chain recombines TRBV4-1 with TRBJ2-5; TRBD1 aligns across 8 bases. Germline lookup yields CDR1 MGHRA and CDR2 YSYEKL. The length of the CDR3 is 14 residues. V trimming: 4 bases; J trimming: 4 bases; junction bases outside the gene matches: 5.